This TCR beta chain was recovered during a study of T cells after yellow fever vaccination. Whole-study findings and limits: Clonotype sharing between CD4 and CD8 compartments was small. Abundant clonotypes from the bulk population could contaminate FACS-sorted repertoires. Almost none of the vaccine-responding clonotypes turned up in sorted memory subsets on day 0, the data showed.

Trimming removed 5 bases from V and 7 bases from J, with 13 bases in between. The CDR3 length is 13 residues. Germline V gives CDR1 SGHNT, CDR2 YENEEA. A universal primer site and UMIs were added as TCR cDNA was made by 5'RACE template switching. MiXCR, applied by TCRdb to the 5' RACE reads, yields one record per CDR3 protein. The table has tens of thousands of distinct CDR3 sequences, approximately 5.5% seen once; the top ten hold 31%. The TCR originated in a man aged 18 to 30 who received the YFV17D yellow fever vaccine. This chain joins TRBV11-3 and TRBJ2-3; D uncertain. The sequences come from PBMCs, either bulk or a sorted T-cell subset (CD4+, CD8+, memory, or dextramer-sorted; not recorded which), collected on the day of the yellow fever booster vaccination. The CDR3 is CASSSDRFHTQYF. The CDR3 coding sequence is TGTGCCAGCAGCAGCGACCGGTTTCATACGCAGTATTTT.